This T cell receptor beta chain was sequenced during a study of T cells in localized non-small cell lung cancer. Overall study results and limits: Longer overall survival accompanied higher blood T cell density. The study detected a median roughly 61 of the top 100 tumor clones in adjacent lung. Tumor showed lower T cell clonality than uninvolved adjacent lung, where it was highest. Heterogeneity remains possible, as sequencing covered one tumor region only.

Assay used: immunoSEQ multiplex PCR; TCRdb lists only in-frame clones, some missing. The sample has 15,000 to 20,000 clones, around 79% seen once; the top ten hold approximately 28%. As to this clone: Its matching antigen is unknown.

Trimming stripped 4 bases from V and 6 bases from J, with 10 bases between. The CDR3 runs 13 residues. Germline assignment: CDR1 SGDLS and CDR2 YYNGEE. The V and J genes are TRBV9 and TRBJ2-2; unclear D gene. The material sequenced was peripheral blood, taken before any cancer treatment. This receptor was identified in a male donor aged 60 or over with stage I lung adenocarcinoma. The CDR3 spells CASSLVIAGELFF. The CDR3 DNA reads as TGTGCCAGCAGCCTCGTGATAGCCGGGGAGCTGTTTTTT.